Listed below are T cell receptor beta chains from one sample, sequenced in a study of cytomegalovirus exposure and HLA in healthy donors. TCRdb keeps only in-frame clones here, not all; method: immunoSEQ multiplex PCR. The sample shows roughly 150,000 clones, around 80% of them seen only once. Input material: PBMCs. Receptors originate from a woman between 18 and 29 years old in good health and CMV-seronegative. Both conserved end residues are part of each CDR3. D genes are given only for firm matches. Size values are once, few and many counts, or a class for expanded clones, and some rows have none.

. 15 . TRBJ1-3 TRBV5-5 TGTGCCAGCAGCTTGGCACCCAGCTCTGGAAACACCATATATTTT CASSLAPSSGNTIYF
. 13 . TRBJ2-3 TRBV7-8 TGTGCCAGCAGCTTAAAGGAGGGTGTTACGCAGTATTTT CASSLKEGVTQYF
. 16 . TRBJ2-3 TRBV4-1 TGCGCCAGCAGCCAAAGAGGTAGTCTTAGCACAGATACGCAGTATTTT CASSQRGSLSTDTQYF
. 14 . TRBJ1-2 TRBV28 TGTGCCACCGGGGGAGGACAAGCTAACTATGGCTACACCTTC CATGGGQANYGYTF
. 12 . TRBJ1-1 TRBV28 TGTGCCAGCAGAAATCCCTGGGCCGAAGCTTTCTTT CASRNPWAEAFF
. 16 . TRBJ1-1 TRBV6-4 TGTGCCAGCAAAACCCGGGACAAGGATGCGCACACTGAAGCTTTCTTT CASKTRDKDAHTEAFF
. 13 TRBD1 TRBJ1-1 TRBV2 TGTGCCAGCAGAAAGGGACAGGCTGTTGAAGCTTTCTTT CASRKGQAVEAFF
once 19 TRBD1 TRBJ2-6 TRBV5-6 TGTGCCAGCAGCCCGGGACAGCGTCAGATCTTCGTTGGGGCCAACGGCCTGACTTTC CASSPGQRQIFVGANGLTF
. 13 . TRBJ1-1 TRBV2 TGTGCCAGCAGTCTACAGGCGAACACTGAAGCTTTCTTT CASSLQANTEAFF
once 14 TRBD1 TRBJ1-1 TRBV6-6 TGTGCCAGCAGGGAACAGGGGTGGAACACTGAAGCTTTCTTT CASREQGWNTEAFF
. 14 . TRBJ1-5 TRBV10-1 TGCGCCAGCAGTGAAGGGGATAGCAATCAGCCCCAGCATTTT CASSEGDSNQPQHF
. 15 . TRBJ1-2 TRBV5-1 TGCGCCAGCAGCCCCGGGCACAGGGTGGGGTATGGCTACACCTTC CASSPGHRVGYGYTF
. 15 . TRBJ1-5 TRBV4-1 TGCGCCAGCAGCCAAGAGGGGGGGCACGGTCAGCCCCAGCATTTT CASSQEGGHGQPQHF
. 13 . TRBJ1-4 TRBV19 TGTGCCAGTAAGGAGGGTACTAATGAAAAACTGTTTTTT CASKEGTNEKLFF
once 14 TRBD2 TRBJ2-1 TRBV11-3 TGTGCCATTTCCCGCGGGGGGAGATACGATGAGCAGTTCTTC CAISRGGRYDEQFF
. 15 TRBD1 TRBJ2-3 TRBV6-5 TGTGCCAGCAGTTACTCAGGGACAGGGTTTGATACGCAGTATTTT CASSYSGTGFDTQYF